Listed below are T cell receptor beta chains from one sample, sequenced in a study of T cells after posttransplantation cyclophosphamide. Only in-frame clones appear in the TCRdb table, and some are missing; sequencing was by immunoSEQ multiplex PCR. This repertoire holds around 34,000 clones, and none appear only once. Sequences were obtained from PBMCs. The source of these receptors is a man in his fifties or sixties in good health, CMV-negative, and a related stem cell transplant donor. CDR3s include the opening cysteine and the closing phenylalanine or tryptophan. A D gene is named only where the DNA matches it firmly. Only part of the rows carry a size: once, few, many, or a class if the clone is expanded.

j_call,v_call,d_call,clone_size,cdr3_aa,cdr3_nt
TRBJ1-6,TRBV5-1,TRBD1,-,CASSSGQINSPLHF,TGCGCCAGCAGCTCGGGACAGATTAATTCACCCCTCCACTTT
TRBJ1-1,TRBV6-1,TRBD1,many,CASAYRGMNTEAFF,TGTGCCAGCGCATACAGGGGAATGAACACTGAAGCTTTCTTT
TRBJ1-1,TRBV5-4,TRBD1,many,CASSYDRVSTEAFF,TGTGCCAGCAGCTACGACAGGGTCAGCACTGAAGCTTTCTTT
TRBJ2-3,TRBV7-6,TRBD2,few,CASSPGTSGSLNTQYF,TGTGCCAGCAGCCCCGGGACTAGCGGGAGTCTGAATACGCAGTATTTT
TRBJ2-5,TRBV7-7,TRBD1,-,CASSLARAPGQGRETQYF,TGTGCCAGCAGCTTAGCTCGTGCGCCGGGACAGGGGAGAGAGACCCAGTACTTC
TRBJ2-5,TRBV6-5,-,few,CASSENTVETQYF,TGTGCCAGCAGTGAAAATACAGTTGAGACCCAGTACTTC
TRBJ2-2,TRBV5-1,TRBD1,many,CASSLRTGGNTGELFF,TGCGCCAGCAGCTTGAGGACAGGGGGGAACACCGGGGAGCTGTTTTTT
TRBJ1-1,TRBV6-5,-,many,CASSYVMRNTEAFF,TGTGCCAGCAGTTATGTCATGAGGAACACTGAAGCTTTCTTT
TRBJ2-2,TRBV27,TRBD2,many,CASSPRGVAAGELFF,TGTGCCAGCAGTCCCCGGGGGGTAGCGGCCGGGGAGCTGTTTTTT
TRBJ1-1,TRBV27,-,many,CASSRTVLNTEAFF,TGTGCCAGCAGTCGGACAGTACTGAACACTGAAGCTTTCTTT
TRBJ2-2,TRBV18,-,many,CASSPLSNTGELFF,TGTGCCAGCTCACCCCTATCGAACACCGGGGAGCTGTTTTTT
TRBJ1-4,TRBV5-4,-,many,CASSVRGTNEKLFF,TGTGCCAGCAGCGTCCGAGGGACTAATGAAAAACTGTTTTTT
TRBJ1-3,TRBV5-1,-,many,CASSLLPGTGNTIYF,TGCGCCAGCAGCTTGCTACCAGGGACTGGAAACACCATATATTTT
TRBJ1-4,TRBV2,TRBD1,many,CASSDWAGGREKLFF,TGTGCCAGCAGTGACTGGGCAGGGGGAAGAGAAAAACTGTTTTTT
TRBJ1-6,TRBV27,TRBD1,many,CASSEGQGRSSYNSPLHF,TGTGCCAGCAGCGAAGGACAGGGGCGAAGCTCCTATAATTCACCCCTCCACTTT
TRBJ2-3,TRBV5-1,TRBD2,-,CASSPSLAGRTDTQYF,TGCGCCAGCAGCCCGAGCCTAGCGGGCCGCACAGATACGCAGTATTTT
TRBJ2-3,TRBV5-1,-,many,CASTSSPFLSDTQYF,TGCGCCAGCACCTCAAGCCCCTTCTTATCAGATACGCAGTATTTT
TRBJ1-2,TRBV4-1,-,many,CASSPAGPADGYTF,TGCGCCAGCAGCCCGGCGGGGCCAGCCGATGGCTACACCTTC
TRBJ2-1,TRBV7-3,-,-,CASSPTARVPGNEQFF,TGTGCCAGCAGCCCAACGGCCAGGGTGCCGGGCAATGAGCAGTTCTTC
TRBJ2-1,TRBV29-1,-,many,CSVSFGRPPNNEQFF,TGCAGCGTAAGTTTCGGCAGGCCTCCCAACAATGAGCAGTTCTTC
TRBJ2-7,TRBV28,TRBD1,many,CASSLGTGVGYEQYF,TGTGCCAGCAGTTTAGGGACAGGGGTAGGCTACGAGCAGTACTTC
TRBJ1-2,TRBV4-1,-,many,CASSQRSTPGTSNYGYTF,TGCGCCAGCAGCCAAAGGAGTACCCCCGGGACTTCTAACTATGGCTACACCTTC
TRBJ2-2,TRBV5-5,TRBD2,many,CASSSGTSNTGELFF,TGTGCCAGCAGCTCCGGGACTAGTAATACCGGGGAGCTGTTTTTT
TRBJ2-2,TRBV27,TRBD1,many,CATRDSRAGELFF,TGTGCCACCCGGGACAGCAGGGCCGGGGAGCTGTTTTTT
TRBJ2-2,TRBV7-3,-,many,CASSLTGGATGELFF,TGTGCCAGCAGCTTAACAGGGGGGGCCACCGGGGAGCTGTTTTTT
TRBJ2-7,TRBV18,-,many,CASSPRQGHSYEQYF,TGTGCCAGCTCACCAAGGCAGGGCCACTCATACGAGCAGTACTTC
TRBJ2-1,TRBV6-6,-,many,CASHEATSYNEQFF,TGTGCCAGCCACGAAGCGACGTCCTACAATGAGCAGTTCTTC
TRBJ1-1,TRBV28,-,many,CASSFGNTEAFF,TGTGCCAGCAGTTTCGGGAACACTGAAGCTTTCTTT
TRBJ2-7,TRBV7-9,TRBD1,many,CASSSQDRGGPYEQYF,TGTGCCAGCAGCTCACAAGACAGGGGAGGCCCCTACGAGCAGTACTTC
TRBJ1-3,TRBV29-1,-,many,CSGGAGNTIYF,TGCAGTGGGGGGGCTGGAAACACCATATATTTT
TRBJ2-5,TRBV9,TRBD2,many,CASSVGYAGAAETQYF,TGTGCCAGCAGCGTAGGGTACGCGGGAGCGGCAGAGACCCAGTACTTC
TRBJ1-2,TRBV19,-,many,CASSFSLGRNSYGYTF,TGTGCCAGTAGTTTCTCGTTAGGGAGGAATAGCTATGGCTACACCTTC
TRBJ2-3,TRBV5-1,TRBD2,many,CASSLTVLAGGPSSQYF,TGCGCCAGCAGCTTGACCGTACTAGCGGGGGGGCCGTCGTCGCAGTATTTT
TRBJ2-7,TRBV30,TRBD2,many,CAWRTWGGSYEQYF,TGTGCCTGGAGAACGTGGGGGGGGAGCTACGAGCAGTACTTC
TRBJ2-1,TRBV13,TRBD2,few,CASSLGSSGPLGAYNEQFF,TGTGCCAGCAGCTTAGGGAGTAGCGGGCCCCTAGGGGCTTACAATGAGCAGTTCTTC
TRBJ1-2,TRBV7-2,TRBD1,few,CASSLDRGRVYGYTF,TGTGCCAGCAGCTTAGACAGGGGGCGAGTCTATGGCTACACCTTC
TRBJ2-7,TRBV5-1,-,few,CAGSLISGSYEQYF,TGCGCCGGCAGCTTGATAAGCGGATCCTACGAGCAGTACTTC
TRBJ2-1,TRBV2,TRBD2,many,CASSVERGLHNEQFF,TGTGCCAGCAGTGTTGAGCGGGGTCTTCACAATGAGCAGTTCTTC
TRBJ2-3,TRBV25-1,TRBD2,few,CASSVPGLENTQYF,TGTGCCAGCAGTGTACCGGGACTAGAGAATACGCAGTATTTT
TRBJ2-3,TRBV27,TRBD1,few,CASSFRGTDTQYF,TGTGCCAGCAGTTTCAGGGGGACAGATACGCAGTATTTT
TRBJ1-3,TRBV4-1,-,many,CASSQDRQGPGNTIYF,TGCGCCAGCAGCCAAGATCGGCAGGGGCCTGGAAACACCATATATTTT
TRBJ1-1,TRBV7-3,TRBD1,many,CASSMTGGRTTEAFF,TGTGCCAGCAGCATGACAGGGGGCAGGACGACTGAAGCTTTCTTT
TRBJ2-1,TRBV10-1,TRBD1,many,CASSESRDRLGNEQFF,TGCGCCAGCAGTGAGTCGAGGGACAGGTTGGGCAATGAGCAGTTCTTC
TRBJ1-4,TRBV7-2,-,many,CASSLYFTDEKLFF,TGTGCCAGCAGCTTATACTTTACCGATGAAAAACTGTTTTTT
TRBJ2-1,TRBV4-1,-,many,CASSAYRGNEQFF,TGCGCCAGCAGCGCTTATCGGGGCAATGAGCAGTTCTTC
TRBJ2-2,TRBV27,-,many,CASSLQLDNTGELFF,TGTGCCAGCAGTTTACAACTAGATAACACCGGGGAGCTGTTTTTT
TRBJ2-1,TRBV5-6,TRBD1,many,CASSSGDRAQFF,TGTGCCAGCAGCTCTGGGGACAGGGCGCAGTTCTTC
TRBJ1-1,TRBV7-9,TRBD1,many,CASSRDRGRAFF,TGTGCCAGCAGCCGAGACAGGGGAAGAGCTTTCTTT
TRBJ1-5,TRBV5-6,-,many,CASSTHSNQPQHF,TGTGCCAGCAGCACTCATAGCAATCAGCCCCAGCATTTT
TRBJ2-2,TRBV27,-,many,CASSIPPGEGGTGELFF,TGTGCCAGCAGTATCCCCCCGGGGGAGGGGGGCACCGGGGAGCTGTTTTTT
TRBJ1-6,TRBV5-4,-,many,CASSNRSSPLHF,TGTGCCAGCAGCAACCGGTCTTCACCCCTCCACTTT
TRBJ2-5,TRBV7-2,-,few,CASSPLGLLRETQYF,TGTGCCAGCAGCCCCCTGGGACTTTTAAGGGAGACCCAGTACTTC
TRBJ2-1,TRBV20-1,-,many,CSARVSSEQFF,TGCAGTGCTAGGGTCTCGAGTGAGCAGTTCTTC
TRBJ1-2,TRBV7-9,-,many,CASSSISAGGKVGYTF,TGTGCCAGCAGCTCAATCTCCGCGGGGGGCAAGGTTGGCTACACCTTC
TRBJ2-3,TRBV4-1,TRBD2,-,CASSQDGVRRGVADTQYF,TGCGCCAGCAGCCAAGACGGGGTCCGGCGGGGGGTTGCAGATACGCAGTATTTT
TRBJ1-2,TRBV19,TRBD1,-,CASSEGTGAVTRYGYTF,TGTGCCAGTAGTGAAGGGACAGGGGCCGTGACCCGCTATGGCTACACCTTC
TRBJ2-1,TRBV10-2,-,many,CASRRRGDEQFF,TGCGCCAGCAGGAGGAGGGGCGATGAGCAGTTCTTC
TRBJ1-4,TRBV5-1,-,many,CASSLGPTALLNEKLFF,TGCGCCAGCAGCTTGGGCCCAACCGCGTTACTTAATGAAAAACTGTTTTTT
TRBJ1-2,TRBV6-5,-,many,CASSPTGTNYGYTF,TGTGCCAGCAGTCCGACAGGCACTAACTATGGCTACACCTTC
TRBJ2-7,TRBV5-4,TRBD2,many,CASSKFLAGGSYEQYF,TGTGCCAGCAGCAAATTCTTAGCGGGAGGGTCCTACGAGCAGTACTTC